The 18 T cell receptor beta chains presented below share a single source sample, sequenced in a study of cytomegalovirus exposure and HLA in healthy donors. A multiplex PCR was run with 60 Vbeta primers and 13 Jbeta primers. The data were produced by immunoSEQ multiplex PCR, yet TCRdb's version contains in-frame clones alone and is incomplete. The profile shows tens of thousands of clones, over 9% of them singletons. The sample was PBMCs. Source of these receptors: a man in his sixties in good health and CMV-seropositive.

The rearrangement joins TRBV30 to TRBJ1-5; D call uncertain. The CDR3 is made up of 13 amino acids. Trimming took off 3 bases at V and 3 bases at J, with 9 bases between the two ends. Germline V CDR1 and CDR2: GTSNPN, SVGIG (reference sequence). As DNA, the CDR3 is TGTGCCTGGAGCGGTCACTACAATCAGCCCCAGCATTTT. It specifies CAWSGHYNQPQHF.

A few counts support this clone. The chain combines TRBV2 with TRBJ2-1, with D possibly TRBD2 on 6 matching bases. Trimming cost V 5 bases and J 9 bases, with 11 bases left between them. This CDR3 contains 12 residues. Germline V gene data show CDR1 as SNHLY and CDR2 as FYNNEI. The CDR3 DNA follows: TGTGCCAGCAGTTCGGGACTCCGTGAGCAGTTCTTC. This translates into CASSSGLREQFF.

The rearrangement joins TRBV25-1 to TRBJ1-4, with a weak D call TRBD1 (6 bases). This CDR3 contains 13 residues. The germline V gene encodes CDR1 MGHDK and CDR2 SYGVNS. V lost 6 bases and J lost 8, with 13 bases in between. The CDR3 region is CASRLTGIEKLFF. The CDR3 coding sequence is TGTGCCAGCAGGCTAACAGGGATAGAAAAACTGTTTTTT.

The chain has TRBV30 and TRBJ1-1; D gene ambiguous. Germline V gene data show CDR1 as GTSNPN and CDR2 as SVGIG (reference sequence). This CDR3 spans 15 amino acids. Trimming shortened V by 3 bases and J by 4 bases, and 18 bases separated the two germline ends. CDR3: CAWSGGRARVTEAFF. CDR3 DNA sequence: TGTGCCTGGAGCGGCGGAAGGGCGCGGGTCACTGAAGCTTTCTTT.

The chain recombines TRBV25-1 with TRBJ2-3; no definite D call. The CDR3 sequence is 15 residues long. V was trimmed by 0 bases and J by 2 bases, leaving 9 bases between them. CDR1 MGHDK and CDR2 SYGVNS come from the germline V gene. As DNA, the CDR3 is TGTGCCAGCAGTGAATACGCGCGGAACACAGATACGCAGTATTTT. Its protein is CASSEYARNTDTQYF.

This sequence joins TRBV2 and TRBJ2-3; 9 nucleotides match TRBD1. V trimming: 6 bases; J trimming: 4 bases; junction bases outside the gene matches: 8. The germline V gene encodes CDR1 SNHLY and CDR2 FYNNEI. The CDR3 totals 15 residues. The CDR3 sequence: CASSAGTGRADTQYF. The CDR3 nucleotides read TGTGCCAGCAGCGCGGGGACAGGGAGGGCAGATACGCAGTATTTT.

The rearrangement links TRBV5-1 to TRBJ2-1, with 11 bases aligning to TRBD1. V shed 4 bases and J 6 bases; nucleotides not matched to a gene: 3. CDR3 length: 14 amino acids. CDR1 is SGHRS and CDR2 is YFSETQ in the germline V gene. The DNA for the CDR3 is TGCGCCAGCAGCGGACAGGGGGCCTCCAATGAGCAGTTCTTC. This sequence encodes CASSGQGASNEQFF.

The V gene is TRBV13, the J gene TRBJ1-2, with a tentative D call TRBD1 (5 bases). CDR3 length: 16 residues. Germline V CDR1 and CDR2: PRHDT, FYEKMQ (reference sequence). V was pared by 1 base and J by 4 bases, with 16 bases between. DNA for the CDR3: TGTGCCAGCAGCTTAGCCGGGGGAGATCGCGGCTATGGCTACACCTTC. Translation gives CASSLAGGDRGYGYTF.

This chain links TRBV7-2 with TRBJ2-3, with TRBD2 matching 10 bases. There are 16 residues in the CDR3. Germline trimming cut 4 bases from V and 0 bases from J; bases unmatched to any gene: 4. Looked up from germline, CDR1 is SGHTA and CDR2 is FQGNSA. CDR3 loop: CASSSSGSASTDTQYF. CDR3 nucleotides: TGTGCCAGCAGCTCTAGCGGGAGCGCTAGCACAGATACGCAGTATTTT. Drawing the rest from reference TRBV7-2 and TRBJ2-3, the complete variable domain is GAGVSQSPSNKVTEKGKDVELRCDPISGHTALYWYRQSLGQGLEFLIYFQGNSAPDKSGLPSDRFSAERTGGSVSTLTIQRTQQEDSAVYLCASSSSGSASTDTQYFGPGTRLTVL.

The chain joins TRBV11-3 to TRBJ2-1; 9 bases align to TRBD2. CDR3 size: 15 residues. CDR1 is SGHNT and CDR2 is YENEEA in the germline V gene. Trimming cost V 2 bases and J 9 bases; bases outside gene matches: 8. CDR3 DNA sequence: TGTGCCAGCAGCTTAACTTCTAGCGGGGCGGGTGAGCAGTTCTTC. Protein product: CASSLTSSGAGEQFF.

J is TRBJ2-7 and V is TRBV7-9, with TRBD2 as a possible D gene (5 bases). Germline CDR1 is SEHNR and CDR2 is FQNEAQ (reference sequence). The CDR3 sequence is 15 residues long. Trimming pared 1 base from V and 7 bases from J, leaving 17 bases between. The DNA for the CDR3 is TGTGCCAGCAGCTTAGATAGGCCGGGGTCCCCTGAGCAGTACGTC. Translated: CASSLDRPGSPEQYV.

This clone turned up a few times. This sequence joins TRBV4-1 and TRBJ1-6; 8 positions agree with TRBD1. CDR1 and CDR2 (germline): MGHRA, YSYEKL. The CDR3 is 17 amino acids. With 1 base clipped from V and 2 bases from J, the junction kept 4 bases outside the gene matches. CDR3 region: CASSQGYRGTYNSPLHF. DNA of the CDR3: TGCGCCAGCAGCCAAGGGTACAGGGGGACCTATAATTCACCCCTCCACTTT.

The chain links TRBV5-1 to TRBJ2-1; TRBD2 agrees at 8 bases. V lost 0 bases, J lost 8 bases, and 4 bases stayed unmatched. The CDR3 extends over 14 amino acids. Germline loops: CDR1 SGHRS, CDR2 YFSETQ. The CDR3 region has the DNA TGCGCCAGCAGCTTGGCCGAGCGGGGGTATGAGCAGTTCTTC. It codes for CASSLAERGYEQFF.

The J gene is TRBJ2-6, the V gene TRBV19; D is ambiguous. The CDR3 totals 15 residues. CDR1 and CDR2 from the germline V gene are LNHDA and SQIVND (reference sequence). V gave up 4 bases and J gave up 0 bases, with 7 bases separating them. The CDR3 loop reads CASSSLSSGANVLTF. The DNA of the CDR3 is TGTGCCAGTAGTAGCCTGAGCTCTGGGGCCAACGTCCTGACTTTC. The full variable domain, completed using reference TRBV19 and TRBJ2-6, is DGGITQSPKYLFRKEGQNVTLSCEQNLNHDAMYWYRQDPGQGLRLIYYSQIVNDFQKGDIAEGYSVSREKKESFPLTVTSAQKNPTAFYLCASSSLSSGANVLTFGAGSRLTVL.

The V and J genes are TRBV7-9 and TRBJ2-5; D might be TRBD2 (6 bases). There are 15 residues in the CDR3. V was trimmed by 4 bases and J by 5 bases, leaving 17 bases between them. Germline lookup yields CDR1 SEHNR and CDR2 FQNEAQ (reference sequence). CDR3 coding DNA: TGTGCCAGCAGCTACGGGGAACGGGAGTATGAGACCCAGTACTTC. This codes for CASSYGEREYETQYF.

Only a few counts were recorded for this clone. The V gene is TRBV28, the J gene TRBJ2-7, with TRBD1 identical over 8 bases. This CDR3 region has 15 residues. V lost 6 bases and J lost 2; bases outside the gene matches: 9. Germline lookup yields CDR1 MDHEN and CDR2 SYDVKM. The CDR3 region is CASSQRGQAPYEQYF. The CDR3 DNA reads TGTGCCAGCAGCCAACGGGGACAGGCCCCCTACGAGCAGTACTTC.

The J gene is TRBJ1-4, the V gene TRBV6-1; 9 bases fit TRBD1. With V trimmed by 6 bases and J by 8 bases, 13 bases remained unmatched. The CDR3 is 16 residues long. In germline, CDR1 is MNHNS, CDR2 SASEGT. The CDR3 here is CASSENRGRTREKLFF. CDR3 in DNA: TGTGCCAGCAGCGAAAACAGGGGGCGTACTCGGGAAAAACTGTTTTTT.

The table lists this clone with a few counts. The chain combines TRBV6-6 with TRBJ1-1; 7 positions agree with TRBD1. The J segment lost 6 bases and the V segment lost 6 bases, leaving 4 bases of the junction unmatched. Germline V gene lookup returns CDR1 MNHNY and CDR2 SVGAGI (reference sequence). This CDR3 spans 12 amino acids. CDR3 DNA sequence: TGTGCCAGCAGAAGAGACAGGGCTGAAGCTTTCTTT. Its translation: CASRRDRAEAFF.